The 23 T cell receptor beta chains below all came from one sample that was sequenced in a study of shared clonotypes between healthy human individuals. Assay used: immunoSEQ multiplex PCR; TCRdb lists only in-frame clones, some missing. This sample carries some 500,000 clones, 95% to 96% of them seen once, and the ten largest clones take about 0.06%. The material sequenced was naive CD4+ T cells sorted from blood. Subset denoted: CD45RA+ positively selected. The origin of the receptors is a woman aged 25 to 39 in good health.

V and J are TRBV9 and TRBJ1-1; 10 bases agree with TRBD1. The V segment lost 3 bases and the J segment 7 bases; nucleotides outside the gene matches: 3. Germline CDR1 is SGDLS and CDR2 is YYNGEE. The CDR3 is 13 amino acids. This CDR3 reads CASSGQGAVEAFF. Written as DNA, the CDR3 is TGTGCCAGCAGCGGACAGGGGGCTGTTGAAGCTTTCTTT.

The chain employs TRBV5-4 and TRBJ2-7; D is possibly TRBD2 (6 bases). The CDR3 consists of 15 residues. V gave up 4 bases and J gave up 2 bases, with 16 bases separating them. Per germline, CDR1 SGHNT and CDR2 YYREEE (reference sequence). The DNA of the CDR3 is TGTGCCAGCAGCCAAGATACTAGCCCAACCTACGAGCAGTACTTC. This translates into CASSQDTSPTYEQYF.

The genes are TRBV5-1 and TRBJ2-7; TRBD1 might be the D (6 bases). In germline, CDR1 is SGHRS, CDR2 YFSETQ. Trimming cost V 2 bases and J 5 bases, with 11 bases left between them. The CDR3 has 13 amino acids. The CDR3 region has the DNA TGCGCCAGCAGCTTCCCCAGGGGCGACGAGCAGTACTTC. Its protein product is CASSFPRGDEQYF.

The CDR3, as DNA: TGTGCCAGCAGATATCCGGGACAGGGGGCCGGCTATGGCTACACCTTC. Translation: CASRYPGQGAGYGYTF. The gene calls are TRBV28 and TRBJ1-2; TRBD1 agrees at 12 bases. This CDR3 has 16 amino acids. Germline trimming cut 6 bases from V and 4 bases from J; bases unmatched to any gene: 9. CDR1 MDHEN and CDR2 SYDVKM come from the germline V gene.

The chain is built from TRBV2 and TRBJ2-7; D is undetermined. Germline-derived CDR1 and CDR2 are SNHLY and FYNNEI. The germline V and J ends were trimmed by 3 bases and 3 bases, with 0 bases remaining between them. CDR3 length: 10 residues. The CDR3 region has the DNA TGTGCCAGCAGTGACTACGAGCAGTACTTC. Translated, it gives CASSDYEQYF.

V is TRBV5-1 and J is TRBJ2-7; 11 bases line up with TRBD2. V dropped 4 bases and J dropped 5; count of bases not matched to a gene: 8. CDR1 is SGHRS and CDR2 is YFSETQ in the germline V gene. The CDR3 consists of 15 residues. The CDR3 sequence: CASSLVAGGPDEQYF. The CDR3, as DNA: TGCGCCAGCAGCCTCGTAGCGGGAGGGCCGGACGAGCAGTACTTC.

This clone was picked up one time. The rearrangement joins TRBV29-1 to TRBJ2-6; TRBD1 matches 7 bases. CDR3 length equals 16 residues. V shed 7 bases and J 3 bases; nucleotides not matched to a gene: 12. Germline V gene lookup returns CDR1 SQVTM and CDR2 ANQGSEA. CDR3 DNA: TGCAGCGCAACCCACCAAACAGGGGTTGGGGCCAACGTCCTGACTTTC. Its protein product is CSATHQTGVGANVLTF.

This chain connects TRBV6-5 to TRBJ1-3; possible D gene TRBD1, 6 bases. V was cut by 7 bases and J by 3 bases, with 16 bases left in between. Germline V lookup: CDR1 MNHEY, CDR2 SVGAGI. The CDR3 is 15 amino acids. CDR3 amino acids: CASTRRWGLGNTIYF. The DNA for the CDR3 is TGTGCCAGCACCAGGCGGTGGGGGCTTGGAAACACCATATATTTT.

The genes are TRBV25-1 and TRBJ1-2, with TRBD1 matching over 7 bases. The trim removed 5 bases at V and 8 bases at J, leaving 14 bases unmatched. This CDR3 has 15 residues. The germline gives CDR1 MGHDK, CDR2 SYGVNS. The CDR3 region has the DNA TGTGCCAGCAGTCCCTCTTTCGGGACAGCTCTGGGCTACACCTTC. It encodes CASSPSFGTALGYTF.

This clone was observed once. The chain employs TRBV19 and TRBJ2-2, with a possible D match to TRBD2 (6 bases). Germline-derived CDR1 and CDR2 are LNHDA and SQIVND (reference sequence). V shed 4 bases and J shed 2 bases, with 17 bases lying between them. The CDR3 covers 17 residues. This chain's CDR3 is CASSTSAAGPNTGELFF. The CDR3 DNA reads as TGTGCCAGTAGTACCTCAGCGGCGGGACCTAACACCGGGGAGCTGTTTTTT.

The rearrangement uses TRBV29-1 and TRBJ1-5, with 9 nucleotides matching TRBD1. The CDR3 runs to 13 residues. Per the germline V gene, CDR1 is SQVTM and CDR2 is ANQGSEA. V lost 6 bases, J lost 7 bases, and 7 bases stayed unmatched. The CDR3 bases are TGCAGCGTGGGGGACAGGGTGGGGCAGCCCCAGCATTTT. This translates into CSVGDRVGQPQHF. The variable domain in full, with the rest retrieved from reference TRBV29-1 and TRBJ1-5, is SAVISQKPSRDICQRGTSLTIQCQVDSQVTMMFWYRQQPGQSLTLIATANQGSEATYESGFVIDKFPISRPNLTFSTLTVSNMSPEDSSIYLCSVGDRVGQPQHFGDGTRLSIL.

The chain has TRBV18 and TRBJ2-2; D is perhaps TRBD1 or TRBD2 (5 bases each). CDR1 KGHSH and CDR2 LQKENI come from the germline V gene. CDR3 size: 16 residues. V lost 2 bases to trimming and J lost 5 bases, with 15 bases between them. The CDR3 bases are TGTGCCAGCTCACCAAGGGGAGAAGGTTGGACCGGGGAGCTGTTTTTT. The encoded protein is CASSPRGEGWTGELFF.

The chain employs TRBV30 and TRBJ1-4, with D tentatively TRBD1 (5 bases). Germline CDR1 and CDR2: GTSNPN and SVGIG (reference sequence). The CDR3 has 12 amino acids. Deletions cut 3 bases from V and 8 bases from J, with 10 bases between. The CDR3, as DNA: TGTGCCTGGAGCCAGGGCGGCGAAAAACTGTTTTTT. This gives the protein CAWSQGGEKLFF.

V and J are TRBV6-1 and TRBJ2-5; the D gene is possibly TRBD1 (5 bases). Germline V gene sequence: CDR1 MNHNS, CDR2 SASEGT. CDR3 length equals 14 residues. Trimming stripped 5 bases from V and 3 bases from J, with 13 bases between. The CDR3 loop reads CASSSRTRKETQYF. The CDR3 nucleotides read TGTGCCAGCAGTTCCCGGACAAGAAAAGAGACCCAGTACTTC.

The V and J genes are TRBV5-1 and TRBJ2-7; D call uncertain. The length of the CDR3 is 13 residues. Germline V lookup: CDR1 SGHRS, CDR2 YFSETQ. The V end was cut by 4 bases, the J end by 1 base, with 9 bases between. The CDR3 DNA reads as TGCGCCAGCAGCCGTGGTCAGTCCTACGAGCAGTACTTC. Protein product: CASSRGQSYEQYF.

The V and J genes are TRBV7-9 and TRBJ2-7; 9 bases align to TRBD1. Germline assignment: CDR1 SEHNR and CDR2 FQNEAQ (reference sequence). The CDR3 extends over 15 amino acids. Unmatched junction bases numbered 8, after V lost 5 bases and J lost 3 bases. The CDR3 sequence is CASSPPGQGIYEQYF. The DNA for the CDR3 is TGTGCCAGCAGCCCACCGGGACAGGGTATCTACGAGCAGTACTTC.

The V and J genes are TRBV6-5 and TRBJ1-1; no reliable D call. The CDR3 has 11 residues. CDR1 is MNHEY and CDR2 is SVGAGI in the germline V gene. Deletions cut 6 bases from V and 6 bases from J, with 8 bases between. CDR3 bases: TGTGCCAGCAGAGACCGGGCTGAAGCTTTCTTT. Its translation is CASRDRAEAFF.

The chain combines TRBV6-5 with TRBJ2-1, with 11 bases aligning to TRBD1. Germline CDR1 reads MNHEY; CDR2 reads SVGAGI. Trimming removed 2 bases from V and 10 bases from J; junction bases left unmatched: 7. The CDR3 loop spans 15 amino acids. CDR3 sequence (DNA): TGTGCCAGCAGTTACGGCGGGACAGGGGGAATCGAGCAGTTCTTC. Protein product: CASSYGGTGGIEQFF.

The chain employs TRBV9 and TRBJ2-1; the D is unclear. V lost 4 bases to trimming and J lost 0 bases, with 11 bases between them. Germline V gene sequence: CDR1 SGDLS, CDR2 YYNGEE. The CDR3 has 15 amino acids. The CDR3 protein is CASSPSLASYNEQFF. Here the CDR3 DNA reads TGTGCCAGCAGCCCATCCTTAGCCTCCTACAATGAGCAGTTCTTC.

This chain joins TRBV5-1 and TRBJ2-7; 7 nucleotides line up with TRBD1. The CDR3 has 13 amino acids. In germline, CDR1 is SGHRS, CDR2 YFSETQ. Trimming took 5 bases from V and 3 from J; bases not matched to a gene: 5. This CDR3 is CASRKGQIYEQYF. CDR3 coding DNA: TGCGCCAGCAGAAAGGGACAGATCTACGAGCAGTACTTC.

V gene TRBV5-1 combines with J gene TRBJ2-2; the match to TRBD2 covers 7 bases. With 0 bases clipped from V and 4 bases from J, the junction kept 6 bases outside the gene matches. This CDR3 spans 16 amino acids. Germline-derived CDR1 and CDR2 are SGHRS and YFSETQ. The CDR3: CASSLVGGRSTGELFF. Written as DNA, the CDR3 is TGCGCCAGCAGCTTGGTCGGCGGGAGATCCACCGGGGAGCTGTTTTTT.

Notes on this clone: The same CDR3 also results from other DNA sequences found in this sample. The CDR3 protein is CASRAGGSYNEQFF. CDR3 in DNA: TGTGCCAGCAGAGCGGGCGGCTCCTACAATGAGCAGTTCTTC. The rearrangement uses TRBV28 and TRBJ2-1; TRBD2 might be the D (6 bases). The length of the CDR3 is 14 residues. Germline V gene sequence: CDR1 MDHEN, CDR2 SYDVKM. The ends were cut back, 6 bases at V and 0 bases at J, with 9 bases in the middle.

The CDR3 loop reads CSVGQNSYEQYF. The CDR3 DNA reads as TGCAGCGTTGGACAGAATTCCTACGAGCAGTACTTC. The chain carries TRBV29-1 and TRBJ2-7; perhaps TRBD1 as D (5 bases). Germline V gives CDR1 SQVTM, CDR2 ANQGSEA. The CDR3 sequence is 12 residues long. V dropped 4 bases and J dropped 1 base, with 8 bases sitting between them.